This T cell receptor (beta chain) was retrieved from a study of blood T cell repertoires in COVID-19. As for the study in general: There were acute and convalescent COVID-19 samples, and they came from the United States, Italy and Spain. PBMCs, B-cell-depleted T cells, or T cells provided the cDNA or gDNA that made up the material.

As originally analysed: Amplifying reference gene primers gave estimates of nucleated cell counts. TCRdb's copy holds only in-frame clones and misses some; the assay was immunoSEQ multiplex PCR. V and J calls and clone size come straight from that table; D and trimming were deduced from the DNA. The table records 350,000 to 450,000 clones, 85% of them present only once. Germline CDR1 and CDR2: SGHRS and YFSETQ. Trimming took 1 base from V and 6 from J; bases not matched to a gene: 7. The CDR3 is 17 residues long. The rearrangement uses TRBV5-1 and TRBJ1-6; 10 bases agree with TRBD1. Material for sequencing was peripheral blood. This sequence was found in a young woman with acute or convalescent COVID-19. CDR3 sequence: CASSLTGQGQGNSPLHF. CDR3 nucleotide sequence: TGCGCCAGCAGCTTGACGGGACAGGGGCAGGGTAATTCACCCCTCCACTTT.